These T cell receptor beta chains were read from a single sample in a study of OX40 agonist ivuxolimab in advanced cancers. Sequencing used immunoSEQ multiplex PCR; TCRdb keeps in-frame clones, though not all of them. The sample records fewer than 35,000 clones, about four fifths being singletons. The sequences come from CD4+ or CD8+ T cells sorted from blood, collected in a trial of the OX40 agonist ivuxolimab. These receptors were obtained from an adult with an advanced solid tumor such as melanoma, head and neck, liver or kidney cancer. Both conserved end residues are part of each CDR3. The D gene is left open where the match is weak. Only part of the rows carry a size: once, few, many, or a class if the clone is expanded.

j_gene | v_gene | d_gene | abundance | CDR3aa | CDR3nt
TRBJ2-3 | TRBV2 | TRBD2 | - | CASSTSGGATDTQYF | TGTGCCAGCAGCACTAGCGGGGGGGCTACAGATACGCAGTATTTT
TRBJ2-1 | TRBV5-1 | TRBD2 | few | CASSPGGVRDEQFF | TGCGCCAGCAGCCCCGGGGGGGTTAGAGATGAGCAGTTCTTC
TRBJ1-5 | TRBV6-1 | - | - | CASRAEFTGPQHF | TGTGCCAGCAGGGCAGAATTCACGGGGCCCCAGCATTTT
TRBJ1-4 | TRBV18 | - | - | CASSPLGSATNEKLFF | TGTGCCAGCTCACCCCTCGGCAGTGCAACTAATGAAAAACTGTTTTTT
TRBJ2-3 | TRBV6-1 | - | - | CASSGGHGLSSTDTQYF | TGTGCCAGCAGTGGGGGACACGGACTCTCTAGCACAGATACGCAGTATTTT
TRBJ2-1 | TRBV18 | TRBD2 | once | CASSPGRAGAYNEQFF | TGTGCCAGCTCACCAGGTAGGGCGGGAGCCTACAATGAGCAGTTCTTC
TRBJ2-1 | TRBV7-8 | TRBD1 | - | CASSLSPQGLNEQFF | TGTGCCAGCAGCTTATCCCCACAGGGGTTGAATGAGCAGTTCTTC
TRBJ1-4 | TRBV7-2 | - | - | CASSLAPLAGEKLFF | TGTGCCAGCAGCTTAGCTCCCCTGGCGGGAGAAAAACTGTTTTTT
TRBJ2-3 | TRBV7-9 | - | - | CASSPSSGQYF | TGTGCCAGCAGCCCTTCTTCTGGGCAGTATTTT
TRBJ2-1 | TRBV29-1 | TRBD1 | - | CSVVGQGEKQFF | TGCAGCGTCGTGGGACAGGGGGAGAAGCAGTTCTTC
TRBJ2-2 | TRBV7-3 | - | - | CASSLTTGNTGELFF | TGTGCCAGCAGCCTAACGACAGGCAACACCGGGGAGCTGTTTTTT
TRBJ2-3 | TRBV13 | - | - | CATKRGIGDTQYF | TGTGCCACCAAAAGGGGGATAGGGGATACGCAGTATTTT
TRBJ2-7 | TRBV7-2 | - | once | CASSLNGASIAYEQYF | TGTGCCAGCAGCCTAAATGGGGCGTCGATAGCCTACGAGCAGTACTTC
TRBJ1-5 | TRBV27 | - | - | CASSRLGPYSNQPQHF | TGTGCCAGCAGCCGGTTGGGGCCTTATAGCAATCAGCCCCAGCATTTT
TRBJ1-6 | TRBV7-2 | - | - | CASSARQSSYNSPLHF | TGTGCCAGCAGCGCCCGACAGAGCTCCTATAATTCACCCCTCCACTTT
TRBJ2-5 | TRBV7-2 | - | - | CASSRDTSQETQYF | TGTGCCAGCAGCAGAGACACCTCCCAAGAGACCCAGTACTTC
TRBJ1-3 | TRBV2 | - | - | CASAQSGNTIYF | TGTGCCAGCGCGCAGTCTGGAAACACCATATATTTT
TRBJ2-1 | TRBV7-9 | - | - | CASSLARDINNEQFF | TGTGCCAGCAGCTTAGCGCGGGACATAAACAATGAGCAGTTCTTC
TRBJ1-5 | TRBV6-1 | - | - | CASLFSVGNQPQHF | TGTGCCAGCCTCTTTTCCGTTGGCAATCAGCCCCAGCATTTT
TRBJ1-3 | TRBV5-1 | - | - | CASSLEELGPIAGNTIYF | TGCGCCAGCAGCTTGGAAGAGCTGGGCCCAATCGCCGGAAACACCATATATTTT
TRBJ1-1 | TRBV30 | TRBD1 | few | CACPRGPTEAFF | TGTGCCTGCCCGAGGGGGCCCACTGAAGCTTTCTTT
TRBJ2-1 | TRBV5-8 | TRBD2 | - | CASSLGLAGVHEQFF | TGTGCCAGCAGCTTGGGGCTAGCGGGAGTCCATGAGCAGTTCTTC
TRBJ1-6 | TRBV30 | TRBD1 | - | CAWRFRQGGGSPLHF | TGTGCCTGGAGATTCAGACAGGGCGGCGGTTCACCCCTCCACTTT
TRBJ2-7 | TRBV7-2 | - | few | CASSPDGSSYEQYF | TGTGCCAGCAGCCCGGACGGTTCCTCCTACGAGCAGTACTTC
TRBJ2-5 | TRBV9 | - | - | CASSVTPGRQETQYF | TGTGCCAGCAGCGTGACCCCGGGTAGACAAGAGACCCAGTACTTC
TRBJ2-5 | TRBV9 | - | - | CASSVGVGAETQYF | TGTGCCAGCAGCGTGGGAGTGGGGGCAGAGACCCAGTACTTC
TRBJ2-3 | TRBV4-1 | - | - | CASSQESRPDTQYF | TGCGCCAGCAGCCAAGAGTCCAGGCCAGATACGCAGTATTTT
TRBJ2-5 | TRBV6-5 | TRBD1 | - | CASTTRTGGAETQYF | TGTGCCAGCACCACGAGGACAGGGGGCGCAGAGACCCAGTACTTC
TRBJ2-2 | TRBV15 | - | - | CATSREVRGAGELFF | TGTGCCACCAGCAGAGAGGTTAGGGGGGCCGGGGAGCTGTTTTTT
TRBJ1-4 | TRBV6-5 | - | - | CASSYSGQHEKLFF | TGTGCCAGCAGTTACTCAGGACAGCATGAAAAACTGTTTTTT
TRBJ2-3 | TRBV5-1 | TRBD2 | few | CASSGGRAEKDTQYF | TGCGCCAGCAGTGGTGGGAGGGCGGAAAAAGATACGCAGTATTTT
TRBJ2-7 | TRBV6-6 | - | - | CASSYSPVKGSYEQYF | TGTGCCAGCAGTTACTCCCCGGTTAAGGGTTCCTACGAGCAGTACTTC